This TCR beta chain was sequenced for a study of human T cells and chemical hapten exposure. Study summary: Minor volume differences among pooled libraries chiefly drove per-sample TCR yield variation. Whole-study results and caveats: No change in TCRs above 1 in 1000 frequency was produced by DPC sensitization.

V lost 4 bases to trimming and J lost 0 bases, with 12 bases between them. The CDR3 spans 16 residues. Germline CDR1 is SGHDN and CDR2 is FVKESK. As for this clonotype: What it binds is unknown.

The time point is: patch test 2, 6 weeks after DPC sensitization. This sample's treatment: therapeutic diphenylcyclopropenone sensitization with weekly scalp DPC. Each CDR3 protein gets one entry after TCRdb re-called the RACE reads with MiXCR. The sample has about 110,000 distinct CDR3 sequences, 9% to 9.5% seen once. The TCR comes from a woman aged 40 to 49 with alopecia areata. Some clones in this sample may be carry-over from other donors' samples. The sequenced sample was whole blood, obtained in connection with sensitization to the hapten diphenylcyclopropenone (DPC). The V call is TRBV14, the J call TRBJ1-4; D is uncertain. CDR3 bases: TGTGCCAGCAGCCCTTGGGAGGCGACAACTAATGAAAAACTGTTTTTT. It translates to CASSPWEATTNEKLFF.